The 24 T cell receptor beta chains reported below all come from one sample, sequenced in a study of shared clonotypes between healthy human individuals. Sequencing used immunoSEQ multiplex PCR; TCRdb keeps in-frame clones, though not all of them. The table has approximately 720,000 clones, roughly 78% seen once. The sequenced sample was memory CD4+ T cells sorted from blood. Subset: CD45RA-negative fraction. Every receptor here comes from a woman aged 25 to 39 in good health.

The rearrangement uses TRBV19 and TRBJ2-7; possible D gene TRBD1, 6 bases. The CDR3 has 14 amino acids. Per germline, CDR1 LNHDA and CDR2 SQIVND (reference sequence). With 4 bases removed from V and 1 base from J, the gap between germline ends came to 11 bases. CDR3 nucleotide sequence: TGTGCCAGTAGTAGGAGGACAGCTTCCTACGAGCAGTACTTC. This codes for CASSRRTASYEQYF.

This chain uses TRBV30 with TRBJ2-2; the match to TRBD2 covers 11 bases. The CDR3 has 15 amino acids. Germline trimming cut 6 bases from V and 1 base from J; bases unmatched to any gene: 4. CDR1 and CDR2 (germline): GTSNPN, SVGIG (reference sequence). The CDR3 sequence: CACPGLAGNTGELFF. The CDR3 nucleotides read TGTGCCTGCCCCGGACTAGCGGGGAACACCGGGGAGCTGTTTTTT.

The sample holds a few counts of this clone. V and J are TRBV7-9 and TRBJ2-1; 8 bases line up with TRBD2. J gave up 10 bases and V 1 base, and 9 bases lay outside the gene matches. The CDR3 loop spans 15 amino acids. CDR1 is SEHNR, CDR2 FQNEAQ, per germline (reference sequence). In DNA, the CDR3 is TGTGCCAGCAGCTTAGAAGTAGCGGGGCAGGGGGAGCAGTTCTTC. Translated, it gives CASSLEVAGQGEQFF. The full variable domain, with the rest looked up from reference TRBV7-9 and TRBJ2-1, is DTGVSQNPRHKITKRGQNVTFRCDPISEHNRLYWYRQTLGQGPEFLTYFQNEAQLEKSRLLSDRFSAERPKGSFSTLEIQRTEQGDSAMYLCASSLEVAGQGEQFFGPGTRLTVL.

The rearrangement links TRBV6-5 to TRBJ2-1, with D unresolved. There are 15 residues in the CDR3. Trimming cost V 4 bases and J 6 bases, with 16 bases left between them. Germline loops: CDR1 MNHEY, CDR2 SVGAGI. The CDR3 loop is CASSWRFGAANEQFF. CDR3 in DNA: TGTGCCAGCAGTTGGAGATTTGGAGCTGCCAATGAGCAGTTCTTC.

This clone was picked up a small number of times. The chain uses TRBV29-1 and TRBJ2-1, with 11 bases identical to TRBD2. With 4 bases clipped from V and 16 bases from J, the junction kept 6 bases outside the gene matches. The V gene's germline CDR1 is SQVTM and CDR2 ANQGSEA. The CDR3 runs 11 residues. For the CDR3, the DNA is TGCAGCGTTGTATCGGGACTAGCGGCTTTCTTC. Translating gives CSVVSGLAAFF.

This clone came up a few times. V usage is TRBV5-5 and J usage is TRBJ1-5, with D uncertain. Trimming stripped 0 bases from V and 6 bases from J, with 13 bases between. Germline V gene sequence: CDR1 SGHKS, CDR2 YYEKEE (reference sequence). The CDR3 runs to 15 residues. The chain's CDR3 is CASSLGRDLAQPQHF. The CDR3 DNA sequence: TGTGCCAGCAGCTTGGGACGGGATCTGGCTCAGCCCCAGCATTTT.

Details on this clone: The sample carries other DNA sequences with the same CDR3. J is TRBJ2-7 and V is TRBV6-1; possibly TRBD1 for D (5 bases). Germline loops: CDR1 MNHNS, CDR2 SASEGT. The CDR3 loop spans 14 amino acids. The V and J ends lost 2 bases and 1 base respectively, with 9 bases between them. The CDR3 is CASSEQGISYEQYF. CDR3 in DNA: TGTGCCAGCAGTGAACAGGGTATATCCTACGAGCAGTACTTC.

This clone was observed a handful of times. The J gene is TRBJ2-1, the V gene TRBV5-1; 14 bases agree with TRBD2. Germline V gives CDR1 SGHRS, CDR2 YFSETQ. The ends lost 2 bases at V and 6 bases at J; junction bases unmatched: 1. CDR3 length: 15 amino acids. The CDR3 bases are TGCGCCAGCAGCTTCGGACTAGCGGGAGGCAATGAGCAGTTCTTC. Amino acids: CASSFGLAGGNEQFF.

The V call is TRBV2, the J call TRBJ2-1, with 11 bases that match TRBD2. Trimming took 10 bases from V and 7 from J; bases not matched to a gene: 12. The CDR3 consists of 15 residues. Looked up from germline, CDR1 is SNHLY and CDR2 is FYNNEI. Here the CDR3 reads CATNLLAGVRNEQFF. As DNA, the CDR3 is TGTGCCACCAACCTACTAGCGGGAGTTCGAAATGAGCAGTTCTTC.

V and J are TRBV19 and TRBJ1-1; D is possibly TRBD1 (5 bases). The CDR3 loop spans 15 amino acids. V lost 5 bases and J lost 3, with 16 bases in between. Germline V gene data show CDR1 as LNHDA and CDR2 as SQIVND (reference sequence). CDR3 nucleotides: TGTGCCAGTAGTTTAGGGGAAGCCTGGGACACTGAAGCTTTCTTT. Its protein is CASSLGEAWDTEAFF.

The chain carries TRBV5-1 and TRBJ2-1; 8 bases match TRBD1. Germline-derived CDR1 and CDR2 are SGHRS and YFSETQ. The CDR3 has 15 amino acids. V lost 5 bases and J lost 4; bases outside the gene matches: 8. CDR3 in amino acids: CASSRTGGKYNEQFF. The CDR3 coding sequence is TGCGCCAGCAGTCGAACAGGGGGAAAGTACAATGAGCAGTTCTTC.

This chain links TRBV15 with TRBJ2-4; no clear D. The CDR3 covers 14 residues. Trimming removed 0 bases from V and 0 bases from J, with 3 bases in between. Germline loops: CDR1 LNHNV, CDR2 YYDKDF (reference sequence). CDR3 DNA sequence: TGTGCCACCAGCAGAGATCTAGCCAAAAACATTCAGTACTTC. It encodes CATSRDLAKNIQYF. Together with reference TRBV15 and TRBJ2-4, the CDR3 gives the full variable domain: DAMVIQNPRYQVTQFGKPVTLSCSQTLNHNVMYWYQQKSSQAPKLLFHYYDKDFNNEADTPDNFQSRRPNTSFCFLDIRSPGLGDTAMYLCATSRDLAKNIQYFGAGTRLSVL.

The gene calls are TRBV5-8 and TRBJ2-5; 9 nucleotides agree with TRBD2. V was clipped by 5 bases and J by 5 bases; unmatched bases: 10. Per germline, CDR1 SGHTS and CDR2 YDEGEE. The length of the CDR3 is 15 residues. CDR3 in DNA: TGTGCCAGCAGAGGTCTAGCGGGAAAGGGGGAGACCCAGTACTTC. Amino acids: CASRGLAGKGETQYF. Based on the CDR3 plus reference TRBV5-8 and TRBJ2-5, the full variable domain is EAGVTQSPTHLIKTRGQQATLRCSPISGHTSVYWYQQALGLGLQFLLWYDEGEERNRGNFPPRFSGRQFPNYSSELNVNALELEDSALYLCASRGLAGKGETQYFGPGTRLLVL.

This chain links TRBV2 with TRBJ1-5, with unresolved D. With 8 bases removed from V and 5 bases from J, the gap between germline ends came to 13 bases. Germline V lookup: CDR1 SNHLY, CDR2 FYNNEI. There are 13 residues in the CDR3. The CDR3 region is CASRISTDQPQHF. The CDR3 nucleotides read TGTGCCAGCCGTATATCAACCGATCAGCCCCAGCATTTT. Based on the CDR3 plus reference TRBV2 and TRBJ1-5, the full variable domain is EPEVTQTPSHQVTQMGQEVILRCVPISNHLYFYWYRQILGQKVEFLVSFYNNEISEKSEIFDDQFSVERPDGSNFTLKIRSTKLEDSAMYFCASRISTDQPQHFGDGTRLSIL.

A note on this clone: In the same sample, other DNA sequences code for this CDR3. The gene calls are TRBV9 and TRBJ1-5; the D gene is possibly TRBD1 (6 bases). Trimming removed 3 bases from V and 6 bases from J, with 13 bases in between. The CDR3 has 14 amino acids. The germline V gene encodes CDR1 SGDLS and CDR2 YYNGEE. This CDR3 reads CASSAQGGGQPQHF. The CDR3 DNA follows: TGTGCCAGCAGCGCCCAAGGGGGGGGTCAGCCCCAGCATTTT.

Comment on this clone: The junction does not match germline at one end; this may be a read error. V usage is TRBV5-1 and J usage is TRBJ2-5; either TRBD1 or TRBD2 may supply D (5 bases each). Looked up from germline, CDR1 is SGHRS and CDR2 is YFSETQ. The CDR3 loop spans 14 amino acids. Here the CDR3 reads CASSYFDGDPSRNF. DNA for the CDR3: TGCGCCAGCAGCTATTTTGATGGGGACCCCTCTCGGAACTTC.

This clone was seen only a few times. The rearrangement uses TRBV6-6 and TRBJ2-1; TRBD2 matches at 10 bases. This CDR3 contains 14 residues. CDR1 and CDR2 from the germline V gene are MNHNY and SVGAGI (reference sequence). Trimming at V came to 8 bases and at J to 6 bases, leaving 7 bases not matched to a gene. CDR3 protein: CASLTSGKRNEQFF. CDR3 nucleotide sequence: TGTGCCAGCCTTACTAGCGGGAAACGCAATGAGCAGTTCTTC.

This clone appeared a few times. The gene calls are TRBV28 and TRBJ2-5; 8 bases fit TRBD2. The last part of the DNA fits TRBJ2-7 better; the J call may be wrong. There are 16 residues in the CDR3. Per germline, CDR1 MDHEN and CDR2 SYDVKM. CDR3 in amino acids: CASSLRTSSRHYEQYF. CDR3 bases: TGTGCCAGCAGTTTGAGGACTAGCTCAAGACACTACGAGCAGTACTTC.

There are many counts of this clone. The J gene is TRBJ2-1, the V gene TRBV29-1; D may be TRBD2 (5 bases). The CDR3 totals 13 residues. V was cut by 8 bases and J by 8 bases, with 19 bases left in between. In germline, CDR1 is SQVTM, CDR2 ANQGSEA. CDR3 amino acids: CSTEEDRWDEQFF. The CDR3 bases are TGCAGCACCGAGGAGGACCGCTGGGATGAGCAGTTCTTC.

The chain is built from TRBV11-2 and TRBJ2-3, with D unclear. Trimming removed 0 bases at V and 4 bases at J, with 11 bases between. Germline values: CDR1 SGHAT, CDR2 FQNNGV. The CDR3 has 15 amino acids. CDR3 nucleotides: TGTGCCAGCAGCTTAGAGCACCCCGGTGCAGATACGCAGTATTTT. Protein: CASSLEHPGADTQYF.

The CDR3 nucleotides are TGCGCCAGCAGCTTGAAGGGTGGTGAGCAGTTCTTC. Translation gives CASSLKGGEQFF. The rearrangement uses TRBV5-1 and TRBJ2-1; no clear D gene. Trimming pared 1 base from V and 9 bases from J, leaving 8 bases between. The length of the CDR3 is 12 residues. Per the germline V gene, CDR1 is SGHRS and CDR2 is YFSETQ.

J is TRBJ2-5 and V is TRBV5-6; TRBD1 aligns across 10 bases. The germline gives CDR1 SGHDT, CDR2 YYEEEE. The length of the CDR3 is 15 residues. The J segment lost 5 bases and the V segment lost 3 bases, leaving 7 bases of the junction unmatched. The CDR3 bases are TGTGCCAGCAGCTCATCCGGGACAGGGGTGGAGACCCAGTACTTC. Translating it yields CASSSSGTGVETQYF.

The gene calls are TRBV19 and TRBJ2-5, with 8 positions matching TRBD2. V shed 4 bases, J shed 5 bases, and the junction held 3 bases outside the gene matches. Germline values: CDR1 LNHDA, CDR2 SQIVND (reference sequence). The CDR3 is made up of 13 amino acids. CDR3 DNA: TGTGCCAGTAGTAAAGCGGGAGTGGAGACCCAGTACTTC. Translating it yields CASSKAGVETQYF.

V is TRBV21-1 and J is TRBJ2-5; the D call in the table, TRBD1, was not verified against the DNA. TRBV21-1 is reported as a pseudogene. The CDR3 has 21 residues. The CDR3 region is CASSKYCSFRDRGYYQETQYF. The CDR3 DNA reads TGTGCCAGCAGCAAATATTGTAGTTTCCGGGACAGGGGTTACTACCAAGAGACCCAGTACTTC.